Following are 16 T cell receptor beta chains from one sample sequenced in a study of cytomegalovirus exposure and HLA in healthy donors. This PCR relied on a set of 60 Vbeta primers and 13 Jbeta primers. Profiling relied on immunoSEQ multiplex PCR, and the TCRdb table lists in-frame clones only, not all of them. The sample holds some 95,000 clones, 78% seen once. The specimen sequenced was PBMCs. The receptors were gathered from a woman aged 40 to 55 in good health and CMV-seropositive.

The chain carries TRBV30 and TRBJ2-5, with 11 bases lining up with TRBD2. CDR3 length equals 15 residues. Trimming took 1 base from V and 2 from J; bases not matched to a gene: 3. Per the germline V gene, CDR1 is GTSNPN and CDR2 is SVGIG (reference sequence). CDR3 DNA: TGTGCCTGGAGTGAGGGACTAGCGGTACAAGAGACCCAGTACTTC. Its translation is CAWSEGLAVQETQYF.

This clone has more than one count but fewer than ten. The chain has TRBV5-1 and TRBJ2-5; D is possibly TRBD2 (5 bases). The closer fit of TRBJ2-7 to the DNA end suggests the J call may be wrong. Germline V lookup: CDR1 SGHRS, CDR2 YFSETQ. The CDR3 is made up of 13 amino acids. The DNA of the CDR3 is TGCGCCAGCAATTCAGGACTCTCCTACGAGCAGTACTTC. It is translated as CASNSGLSYEQYF.

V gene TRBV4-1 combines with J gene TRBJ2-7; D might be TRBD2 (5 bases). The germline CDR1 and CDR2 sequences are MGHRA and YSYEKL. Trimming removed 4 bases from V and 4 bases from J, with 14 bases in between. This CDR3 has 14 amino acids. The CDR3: CASSRTPLAYEQYF. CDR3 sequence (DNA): TGCGCCAGCAGCCGGACTCCCCTAGCTTACGAGCAGTACTTC.

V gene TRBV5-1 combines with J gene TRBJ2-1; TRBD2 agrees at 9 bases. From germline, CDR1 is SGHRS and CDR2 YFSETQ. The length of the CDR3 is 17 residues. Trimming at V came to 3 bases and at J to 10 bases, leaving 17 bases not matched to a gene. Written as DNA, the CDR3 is TGCGCCAGCAGCTGGGGGGAGGGCGGGAGGGCCTCCAGGGAGCAGTTCTTC. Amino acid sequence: CASSWGEGGRASREQFF.

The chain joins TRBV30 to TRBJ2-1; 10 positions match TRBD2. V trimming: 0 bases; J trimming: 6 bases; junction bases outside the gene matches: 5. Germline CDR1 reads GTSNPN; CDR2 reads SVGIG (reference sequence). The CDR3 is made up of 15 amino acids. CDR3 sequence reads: CAWSVGLAGVNEQFF. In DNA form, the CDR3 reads TGTGCCTGGAGTGTGGGTCTAGCGGGAGTCAATGAGCAGTTCTTC.

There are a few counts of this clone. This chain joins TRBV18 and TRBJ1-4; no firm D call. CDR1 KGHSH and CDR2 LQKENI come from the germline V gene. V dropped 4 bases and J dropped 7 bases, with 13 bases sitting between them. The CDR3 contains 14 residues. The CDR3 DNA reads TGTGCCAGCTCACGAGCGGGTGCAGGTGAAAAACTGTTTTTT. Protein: CASSRAGAGEKLFF.

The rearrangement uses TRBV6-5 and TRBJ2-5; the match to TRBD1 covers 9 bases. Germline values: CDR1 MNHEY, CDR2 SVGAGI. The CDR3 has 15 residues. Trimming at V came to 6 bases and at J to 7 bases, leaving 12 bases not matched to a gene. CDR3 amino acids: CASRVPGTGSMTQYF. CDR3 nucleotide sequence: TGTGCCAGCAGGGTACCCGGGACAGGGAGTATGACCCAGTACTTC.

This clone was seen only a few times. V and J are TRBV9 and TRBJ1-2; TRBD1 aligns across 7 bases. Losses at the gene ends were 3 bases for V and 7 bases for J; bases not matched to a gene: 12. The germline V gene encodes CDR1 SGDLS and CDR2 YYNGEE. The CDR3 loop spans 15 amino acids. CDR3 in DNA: TGTGCCAGCAGCGCCGAAGGTGGAGGGGGCCGTGGCTACACCTTC. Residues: CASSAEGGGGRGYTF.

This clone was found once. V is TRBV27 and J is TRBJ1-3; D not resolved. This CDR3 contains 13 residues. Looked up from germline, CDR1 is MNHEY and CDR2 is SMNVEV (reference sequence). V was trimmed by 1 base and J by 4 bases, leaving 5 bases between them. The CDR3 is CASSLYGGNTIYF. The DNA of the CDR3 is TGTGCCAGCAGTTTATACGGGGGAAACACCATATATTTT.

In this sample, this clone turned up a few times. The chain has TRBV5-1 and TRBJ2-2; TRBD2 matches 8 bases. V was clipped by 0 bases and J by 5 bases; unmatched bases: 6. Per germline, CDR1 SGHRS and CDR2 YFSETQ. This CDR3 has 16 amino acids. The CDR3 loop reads CASSLGSGSLTGELFF. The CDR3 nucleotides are TGCGCCAGCAGCTTGGGGAGCGGGAGCTTAACCGGGGAGCTGTTTTTT.

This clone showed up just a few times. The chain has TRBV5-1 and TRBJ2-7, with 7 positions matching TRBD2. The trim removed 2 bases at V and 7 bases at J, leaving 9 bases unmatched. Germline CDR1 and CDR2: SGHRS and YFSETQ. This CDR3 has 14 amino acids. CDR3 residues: CASSFGLEAVEQYF. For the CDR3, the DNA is TGCGCCAGCAGCTTCGGACTAGAGGCCGTGGAGCAGTACTTC.

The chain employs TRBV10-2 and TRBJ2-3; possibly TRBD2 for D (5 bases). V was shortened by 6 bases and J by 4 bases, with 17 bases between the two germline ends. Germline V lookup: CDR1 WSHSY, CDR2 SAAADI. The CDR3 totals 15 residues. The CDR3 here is CASSPGVPRPDTQYF. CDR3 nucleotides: TGCGCCAGCAGCCCCGGGGTACCCCGCCCAGATACGCAGTATTTT.

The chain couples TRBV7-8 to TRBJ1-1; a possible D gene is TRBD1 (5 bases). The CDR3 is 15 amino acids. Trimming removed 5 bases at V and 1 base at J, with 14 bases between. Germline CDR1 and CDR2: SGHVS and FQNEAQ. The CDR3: CASSPREHQNTEAFF. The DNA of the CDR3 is TGTGCCAGCAGCCCCAGGGAACACCAGAACACTGAAGCTTTCTTT.

The CDR3 here is CASSSDGTSYYNEQFF. CDR3 DNA sequence: TGTGCCAGCAGCTCTGACGGGACTAGCTACTACAATGAGCAGTTCTTC. The V gene is TRBV7-9, the J gene TRBJ2-1; 9 bases map to TRBD2. The CDR3 spans 16 residues. Trimming cost V 4 bases and J 3 bases; bases outside gene matches: 7. Germline assignment: CDR1 SEHNR and CDR2 FQNEAQ (reference sequence).

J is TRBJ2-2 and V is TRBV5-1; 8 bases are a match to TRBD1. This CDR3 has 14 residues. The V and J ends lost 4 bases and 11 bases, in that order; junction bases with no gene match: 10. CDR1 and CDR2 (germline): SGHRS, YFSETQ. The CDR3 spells CASSLSPGQGELFF. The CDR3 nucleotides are TGCGCCAGCAGCCTTTCCCCCGGACAGGGCGAGCTGTTTTTT.

CDR3 sequence: CASSIGTGNTEAFF. Written as DNA, the CDR3 is TGCGCCAGCAGTATCGGGACAGGAAACACTGAAGCTTTCTTT. J is TRBJ1-1 and V is TRBV5-1; 8 nucleotides agree with TRBD1. In germline, CDR1 is SGHRS, CDR2 YFSETQ. This CDR3 has 14 amino acids. Unmatched junction bases numbered 5, after V lost 5 bases and J lost 2 bases.